This entry concerns a single TCR beta chain. The antigen remains undetermined. The PCR had 60 Vbeta and 13 Jbeta primers. Clones were sequenced by immunoSEQ multiplex PCR, and TCRdb holds only the in-frame ones, with some missing. The sample includes roughly 150,000 clones, 80% to 85% of them seen just once. The CDR3 loop spans 15 amino acids. Germline V gene sequence: CDR1 SGDLS, CDR2 YYNGEE. V shed 1 base and J 6 bases; nucleotides not matched to a gene: 7. The data are from a study of cytomegalovirus exposure and HLA in healthy donors. Study results and caveats: Donor immune exposure was known only as CMV serostatus.

Source material: PBMCs. The receptor was isolated from a male donor in good health and CMV-seronegative. The chain uses TRBV9 and TRBJ2-1, with 7 nucleotides matching TRBD1. The CDR3 is CASSVTAGGLNEQFF. The DNA for the CDR3 is TGTGCCAGCAGCGTAACGGCAGGGGGTCTCAATGAGCAGTTCTTC.